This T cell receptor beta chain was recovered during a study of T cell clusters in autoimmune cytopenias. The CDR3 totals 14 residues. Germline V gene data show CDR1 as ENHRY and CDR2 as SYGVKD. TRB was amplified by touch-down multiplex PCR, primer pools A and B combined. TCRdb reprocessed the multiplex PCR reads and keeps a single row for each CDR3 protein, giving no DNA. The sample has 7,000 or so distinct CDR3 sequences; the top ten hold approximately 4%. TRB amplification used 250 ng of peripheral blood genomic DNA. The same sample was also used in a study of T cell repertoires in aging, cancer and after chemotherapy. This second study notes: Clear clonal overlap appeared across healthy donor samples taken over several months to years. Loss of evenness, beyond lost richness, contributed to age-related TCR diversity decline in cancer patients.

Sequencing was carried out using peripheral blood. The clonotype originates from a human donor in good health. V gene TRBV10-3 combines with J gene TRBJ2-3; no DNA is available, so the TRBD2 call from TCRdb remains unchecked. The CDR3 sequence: CAISGTSWGDTQYF.